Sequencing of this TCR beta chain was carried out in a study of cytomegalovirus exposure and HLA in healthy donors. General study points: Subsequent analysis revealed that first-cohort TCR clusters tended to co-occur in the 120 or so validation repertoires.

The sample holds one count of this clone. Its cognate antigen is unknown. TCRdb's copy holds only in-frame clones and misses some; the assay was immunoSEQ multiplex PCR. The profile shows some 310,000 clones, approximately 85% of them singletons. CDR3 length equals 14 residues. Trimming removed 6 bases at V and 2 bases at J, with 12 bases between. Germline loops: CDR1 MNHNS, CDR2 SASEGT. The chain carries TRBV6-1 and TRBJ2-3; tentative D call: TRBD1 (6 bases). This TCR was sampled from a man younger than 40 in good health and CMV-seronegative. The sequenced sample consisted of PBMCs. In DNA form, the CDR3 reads TGTGCCAGCAGCCCGGGACACCTCACAGATACGCAGTATTTT. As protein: CASSPGHLTDTQYF.